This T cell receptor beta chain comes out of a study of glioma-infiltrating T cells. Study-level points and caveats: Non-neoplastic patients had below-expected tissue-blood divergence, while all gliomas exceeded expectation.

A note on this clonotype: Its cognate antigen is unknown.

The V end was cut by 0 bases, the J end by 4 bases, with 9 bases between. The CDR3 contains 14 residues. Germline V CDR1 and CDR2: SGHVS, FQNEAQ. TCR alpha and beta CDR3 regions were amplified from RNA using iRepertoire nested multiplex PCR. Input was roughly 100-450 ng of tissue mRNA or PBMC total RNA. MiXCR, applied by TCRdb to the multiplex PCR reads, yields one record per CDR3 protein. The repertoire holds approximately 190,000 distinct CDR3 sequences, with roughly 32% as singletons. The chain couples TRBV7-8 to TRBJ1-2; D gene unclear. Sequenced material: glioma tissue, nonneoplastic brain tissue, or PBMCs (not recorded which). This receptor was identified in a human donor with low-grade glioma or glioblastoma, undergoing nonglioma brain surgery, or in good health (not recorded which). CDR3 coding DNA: TGTGCCAGCAGCTTAGCAGGGAGGGTCTATGGCTACACCTTC. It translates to CASSLAGRVYGYTF. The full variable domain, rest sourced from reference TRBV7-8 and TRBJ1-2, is GAGVSQSPRYKVAKRGQDVALRCDPISGHVSLFWYQQALGQGPEFLTYFQNEAQLDKSGLPSDRFFAERPEGSVSTLKIQRTQQEDSAVYLCASSLAGRVYGYTFGSGTRLTVV.